These T cell receptor beta chains were read from a single sample in a study of blood T cells in healthy people across ages. TCRdb recomputed calls from the 5' RACE reads with MiXCR, one row per CDR3 protein. The data show about 640,000 distinct CDR3 sequences, 35% to 50% seen once. The sample comprised blood. These TCRs come from a man older than 75 in good health. Each CDR3 is given with its conserved first and last residue. The order of the fields is D gene, J gene, V gene, clone size, CDR3 protein, CDR3 DNA. D genes are given only for firm matches. Part of the rows lack a size; the others show once, few, many or a class for expanded clones.

D gene: .
J gene: TRBJ2-5
V gene: TRBV2
clone size: .
CDR3 protein: CASSAGDHARETQYF
CDR3 DNA: TGTGCCAGCAGTGCGGGCGACCACGCCAGAGAGACCCAGTACTTC

D gene: .
J gene: TRBJ2-5
V gene: TRBV6-2/TRBV6-3
clone size: .
CDR3 protein: CASSYGSPSTQYF
CDR3 DNA: TGTGCCAGCAGTTACGGGAGTCCTTCGACCCAGTACTTC

D gene: TRBD2
J gene: TRBJ2-5
V gene: TRBV7-9
clone size: .
CDR3 protein: CASSLALTSGGKAIQETQYF
CDR3 DNA: TGTGCCAGCAGCTTAGCGCTAACTAGCGGGGGGAAAGCTATACAAGAGACCCAGTACTTC

D gene: .
J gene: TRBJ1-2
V gene: TRBV7-9
clone size: many
CDR3 protein: CASSPGGTNYGYTF
CDR3 DNA: TGTGCCAGCAGCCCGGGCGGGACTAACTATGGCTACACCTTC

D gene: .
J gene: TRBJ1-6
V gene: TRBV6-2/TRBV6-3
clone size: .
CDR3 protein: CASTTTGTSRSPLHF
CDR3 DNA: TGTGCCAGCACTACCACCGGGACCTCCCGATCACCCCTCCACTTT

D gene: .
J gene: TRBJ2-3
V gene: TRBV20-1
clone size: few
CDR3 protein: CSARDSSVPTQYF
CDR3 DNA: TGCAGTGCTAGAGATAGCTCGGTCCCGACGCAGTATTTT

D gene: .
J gene: TRBJ2-7
V gene: TRBV7-2
clone size: .
CDR3 protein: CANSLGPASYEQYF
CDR3 DNA: TGTGCCAACAGCTTAGGTCCGGCCTCCTACGAGCAGTACTTC

D gene: TRBD1
J gene: TRBJ2-3
V gene: TRBV7-2
clone size: .
CDR3 protein: CASSLRTGGRDTQYF
CDR3 DNA: TGTGCCAGCAGCTTAAGGACAGGGGGCCGGGATACGCAGTATTTT

D gene: .
J gene: TRBJ2-3
V gene: TRBV20-1
clone size: few
CDR3 protein: CSARDPKGRTDTQYF
CDR3 DNA: TGCAGTGCTAGAGATCCCAAGGGACGCACAGATACGCAGTATTTT

D gene: TRBD2
J gene: TRBJ2-1
V gene: TRBV20-1
clone size: few
CDR3 protein: CSAQPSGEYNEQFF
CDR3 DNA: TGCAGTGCCCAGCCTAGCGGGGAGTACAATGAGCAGTTCTTC

D gene: TRBD2
J gene: TRBJ2-1
V gene: TRBV10-2
clone size: once
CDR3 protein: CVSSAPSGEDNEQFF
CDR3 DNA: TGCGTCAGCAGCGCACCTAGCGGGGAGGACAATGAGCAGTTCTTC

D gene: TRBD2
J gene: TRBJ2-5
V gene: TRBV9
clone size: .
CDR3 protein: CASSEVAGGLGEQYF
CDR3 DNA: TGTGCCAGCAGCGAAGTAGCGGGAGGTTTGGGTGAGCAGTACTTC

D gene: .
J gene: TRBJ2-3
V gene: TRBV6-5
clone size: .
CDR3 protein: CATGSAFGTDTQYF
CDR3 DNA: TGTGCCACGGGTTCAGCGTTCGGCACAGATACGCAGTATTTT

D gene: .
J gene: TRBJ1-5
V gene: TRBV18
clone size: .
CDR3 protein: CASSPPGVQPQHF
CDR3 DNA: TGTGCCAGCTCACCACCGGGGGTTCAGCCCCAGCATTTT